Each of the 14 T cell receptor beta chains below was sequenced from the same sample in a study of blood T cell repertoires in COVID-19. Repertoires were generated with immunoSEQ multiplex PCR, while TCRdb's copy carries only in-frame clones and drops some. The sample holds over 200,000 clones, 85% to 90% seen once. Sample: PBMCs or T cells enriched from blood (not recorded which). These receptors were taken from a man aged 25 to 45 who had recovered from COVID-19.

This clone showed up just once. The chain links TRBV5-1 to TRBJ1-4; 8 positions match TRBD1. The V gene's germline CDR1 is SGHRS and CDR2 YFSETQ. The CDR3 loop spans 14 amino acids. V shed 2 bases, J shed 5 bases, and the junction held 2 bases outside the gene matches. CDR3 region: CASSLDRGNEKLFF. The CDR3 DNA reads as TGCGCCAGCAGCTTAGACAGGGGAAATGAAAAACTGTTTTTT.

As DNA, the CDR3 is TGCGCCAGCAGTGCGTGGCGGGAGGGCACAGATACGCAGTATTTT. Its translation: CASSAWREGTDTQYF. The V call is TRBV10-1, the J call TRBJ2-3, with 8 bases lining up with TRBD2. This CDR3 has 15 residues. Germline V gene lookup returns CDR1 WNHNN and CDR2 SYGVQD (reference sequence). The V and J ends lost 4 bases and 1 base, in that order; junction bases with no gene match: 4.

The chain links TRBV11-2 to TRBJ1-3, with D perhaps TRBD1 (5 bases). The germline V gene has CDR1 SGHAT and CDR2 FQNNGV. This CDR3 spans 14 amino acids. V lost 3 bases, J lost 2 bases, and 8 bases lay in between. The DNA for the CDR3 is TGTGCCAGCAGCTTGGAGGGGACTGGAAACACCATATATTTT. Translating gives CASSLEGTGNTIYF.

The chain employs TRBV11-3 and TRBJ2-1; no firm D call. With 0 bases removed from V and 8 bases from J, the gap between germline ends came to 5 bases. Germline V gene data show CDR1 as SGHNT and CDR2 as YENEEA. The CDR3 runs to 12 residues. CDR3 residues: CASSLEEHEQFF. CDR3 DNA sequence: TGTGCCAGCAGCTTAGAGGAGCATGAGCAGTTCTTC.

This chain uses TRBV4-1 with TRBJ2-3; D is unclear. CDR3 length: 16 residues. Per germline, CDR1 MGHRA and CDR2 YSYEKL. Trimming removed 1 base at V and 4 bases at J, with 15 bases between. CDR3 bases: TGCGCCAGCAGCCAAGGTTTCAGTGGAGATCCAGATACGCAGTATTTT. Its translation: CASSQGFSGDPDTQYF.

The chain carries TRBV12-3 or TRBV12-4 and TRBJ1-1; D is uncertain. V was pared by 11 bases and J by 3 bases, with 16 bases between. This CDR3 comprises 13 residues. CDR3 region: CASTRHGYTEAFF. As DNA, the CDR3 is TGTGCCTCTACGCGGCACGGCTACACTGAAGCTTTCTTT.

The chain recombines TRBV19 with TRBJ1-6, with 10 nucleotides matching TRBD1. Looked up from germline, CDR1 is LNHDA and CDR2 is SQIVND (reference sequence). V gave up 6 bases and J gave up 6 bases; unmatched junction bases: 5. There are 15 residues in the CDR3. Here the CDR3 DNA reads TGTGCCAGTAGCCCCCGGACAGGGGGTAATTCACCCCTCCACTTT. Its protein is CASSPRTGGNSPLHF.

CDR3 residues: CATSDIFYGYTF. The CDR3 coding sequence is TGTGCCACCAGCGACATTTTCTATGGCTACACCTTC. V and J are TRBV15 and TRBJ1-2; D is unresolved. Trimming took off 5 bases at V and 4 bases at J, with 8 bases between the two ends. Germline assignment: CDR1 LNHNV and CDR2 YYDKDF (reference sequence). There are 12 residues in the CDR3.

This chain joins TRBV10-3 and TRBJ2-7; TRBD2 matches 13 bases. The V gene end was trimmed by 3 bases and the J gene end by 1 base; junction bases not matched to a gene: 3. Germline CDR1 reads ENHRY; CDR2 reads SYGVKD. The CDR3 runs to 16 residues. CDR3 amino acids: CAISEVGLAGSYEQYF. The CDR3 DNA follows: TGTGCCATCAGTGAAGTGGGACTAGCGGGGTCCTACGAGCAGTACTTC.

The chain carries TRBV6-5 and TRBJ2-1; a possible D gene is TRBD1 (6 bases). Germline-derived CDR1 and CDR2 are MNHEY and SVGAGI. V was shortened by 11 bases and J by 0 bases, with 14 bases between the two germline ends. This CDR3 comprises 14 residues. This CDR3 is CAYGTPSSYNEQFF. The CDR3 DNA reads as TGTGCCTACGGGACACCGAGCTCCTACAATGAGCAGTTCTTC.

J is TRBJ1-4 and V is TRBV20-1; no clear D. The V gene's germline CDR1 is DFQATT and CDR2 SNEGSKA (reference sequence). CDR3 length equals 14 residues. V lost 3 bases to trimming and J lost 1 base, with 9 bases between them. CDR3 in amino acids: CSASSGRTNEKLFF. The CDR3 DNA reads TGCAGTGCTAGTTCGGGGAGAACTAATGAAAAACTGTTTTTT.

This clone appeared a single time. The genes are TRBV5-4 and TRBJ1-2, with D maybe TRBD1 (5 bases). The V gene lost 2 bases and the J gene lost 0 bases, with 11 bases spanning the gap. Germline lookup yields CDR1 SGHNT and CDR2 YYREEE (reference sequence). This CDR3 comprises 15 residues. CDR3 nucleotides: TGTGCCAGCAGCTTTGATGACAGAACTAACTATGGCTACACCTTC. It translates to CASSFDDRTNYGYTF.

The chain uses TRBV21-1 and TRBJ2-7; the table's D call, TRBD2, has no DNA check behind it. TRBV21-1 is shown as a pseudogene. The CDR3 length is 14 residues. This CDR3 is CASSISGSSYEQYF. As DNA, the CDR3 is TGTGCCAGCAGCATTAGCGGGAGCTCCTACGAGCAGTACTTC.

This rearrangement joins TRBV13 to TRBJ2-2; TRBD2 agrees at 7 bases. The germline CDR1 and CDR2 sequences are PRHDT and FYEKMQ (reference sequence). The CDR3 loop spans 14 amino acids. Trimming took 8 bases from V and 5 from J; bases not matched to a gene: 8. The CDR3 nucleotides read TGTGCCAGCGGGAGGACTAGGCAGACCGGGGAGCTGTTTTTT. It codes for CASGRTRQTGELFF.